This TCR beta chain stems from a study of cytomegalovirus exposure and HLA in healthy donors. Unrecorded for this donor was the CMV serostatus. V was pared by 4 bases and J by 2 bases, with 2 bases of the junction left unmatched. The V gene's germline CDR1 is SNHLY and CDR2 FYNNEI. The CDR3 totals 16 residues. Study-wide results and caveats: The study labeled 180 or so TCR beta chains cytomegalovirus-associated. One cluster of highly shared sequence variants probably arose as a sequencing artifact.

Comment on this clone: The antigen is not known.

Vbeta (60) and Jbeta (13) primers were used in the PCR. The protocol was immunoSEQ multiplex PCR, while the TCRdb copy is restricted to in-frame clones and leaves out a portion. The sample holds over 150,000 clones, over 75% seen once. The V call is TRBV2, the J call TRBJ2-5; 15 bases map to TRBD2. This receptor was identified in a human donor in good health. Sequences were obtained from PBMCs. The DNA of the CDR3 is TGTGCCAGCAGTGCCGGACTAGCGGGGGGGCAAGAGACCCAGTACTTC. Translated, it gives CASSAGLAGGQETQYF.